This T cell receptor beta chain was profiled in a study of T-cell memory formation after mild COVID-19. Findings of the study overall: The study found balanced CD4/CD8 in clones contracting day 15 to 85 and a CD4+ lean in later expanders. The second-wave clones peaking on day 37 were not confirmed as SARS-CoV-2-specific.

TCRdb reprocessed the 5' RACE reads via MiXCR and lists one record per CDR3 protein. The sample has about 620,000 distinct CDR3 sequences; more than 15% are singletons. Remarks on this clonotype: Its target is unknown.

The TCR comes from an adult woman who had mild COVID-19 (a few samples of this study predate the infection). Cell type and time point are not known. The source material was PBMCs or a T cell subset sorted from them (not recorded which).

CDR3 nucleotide sequence: TGTGCCAGCAGCTTAGGCCCGACAGGGGGCTTCGATGAGCAGTTCTTC. Translated: CASSLGPTGGFDEQFF. V and J are TRBV11-2 and TRBJ2-1, with TRBD1 matching over 10 bases. The V gene end was trimmed by 1 base and the J gene end by 8 bases; junction bases not matched to a gene: 8. The CDR3 covers 16 residues. The V gene's germline CDR1 is SGHAT and CDR2 FQNNGV.